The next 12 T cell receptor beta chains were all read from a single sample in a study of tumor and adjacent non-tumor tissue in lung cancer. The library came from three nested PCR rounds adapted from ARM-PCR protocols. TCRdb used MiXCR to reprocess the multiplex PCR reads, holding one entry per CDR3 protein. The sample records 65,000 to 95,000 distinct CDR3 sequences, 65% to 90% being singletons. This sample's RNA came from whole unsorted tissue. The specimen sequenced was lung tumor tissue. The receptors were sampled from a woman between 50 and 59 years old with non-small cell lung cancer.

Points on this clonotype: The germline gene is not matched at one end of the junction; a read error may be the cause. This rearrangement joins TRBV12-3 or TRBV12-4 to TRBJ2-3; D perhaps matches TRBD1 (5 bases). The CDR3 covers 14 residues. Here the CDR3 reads CPSSIRQRTDTQYF. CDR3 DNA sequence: TGTCCCAGCAGCATACGACAGAGGACAGATACGCAGTATTTT.

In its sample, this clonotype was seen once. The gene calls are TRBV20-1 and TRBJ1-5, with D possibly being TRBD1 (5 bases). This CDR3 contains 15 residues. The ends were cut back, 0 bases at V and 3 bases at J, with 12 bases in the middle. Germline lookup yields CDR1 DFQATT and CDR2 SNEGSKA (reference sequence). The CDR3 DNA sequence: TGCAGTGCTAGAGACCGGGGGGGGTACAATCAGCCCCAGCATTTT. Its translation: CSARDRGGYNQPQHF.

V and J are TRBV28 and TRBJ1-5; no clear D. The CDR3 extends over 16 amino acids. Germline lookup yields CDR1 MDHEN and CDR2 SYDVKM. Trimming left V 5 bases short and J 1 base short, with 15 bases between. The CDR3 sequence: CASSHSSGGSNQPQHF. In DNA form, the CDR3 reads TGTGCCAGCAGTCACTCGTCGGGTGGGAGCAATCAGCCCCAGCATTTT.

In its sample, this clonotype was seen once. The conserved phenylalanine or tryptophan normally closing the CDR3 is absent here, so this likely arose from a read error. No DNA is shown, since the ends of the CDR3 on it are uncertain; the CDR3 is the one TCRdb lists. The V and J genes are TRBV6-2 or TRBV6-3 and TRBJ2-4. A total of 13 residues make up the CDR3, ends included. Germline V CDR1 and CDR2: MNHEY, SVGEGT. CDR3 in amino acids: CASRTGGKNIEYL.

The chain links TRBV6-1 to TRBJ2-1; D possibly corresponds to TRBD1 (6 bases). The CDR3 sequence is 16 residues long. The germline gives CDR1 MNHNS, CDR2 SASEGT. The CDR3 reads CANKGLTGSFVDEQFF. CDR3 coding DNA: TGTGCTAACAAGGGCCTAACAGGGTCCTTTGTGGATGAGCAGTTCTTC.

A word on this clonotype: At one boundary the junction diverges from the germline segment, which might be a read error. The CDR3 here is CASGPGGGGFGETQYF. For the CDR3, the DNA is TGCGCCAGCGGCCCTGGAGGAGGGGGCTTTGGGGAGACCCAGTATTTC. The chain links TRBV4-3 to TRBJ2-5; D may be TRBD1 (7 bases). Germline CDR1 LGHNA, CDR2 YSLEER. The CDR3 is made up of 16 amino acids.

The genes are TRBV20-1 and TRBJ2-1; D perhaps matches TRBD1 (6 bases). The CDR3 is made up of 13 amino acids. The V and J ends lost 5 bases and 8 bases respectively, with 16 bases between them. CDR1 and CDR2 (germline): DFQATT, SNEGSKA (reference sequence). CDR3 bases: TGCAGTGCTTCCCGGGACATGGGTGATGAGCAGTTCTTC. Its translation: CSASRDMGDEQFF.

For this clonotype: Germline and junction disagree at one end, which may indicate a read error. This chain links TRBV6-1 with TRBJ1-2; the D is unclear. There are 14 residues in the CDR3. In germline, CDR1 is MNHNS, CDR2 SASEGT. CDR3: CASKKRPQLYGYTF. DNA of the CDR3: TGTGCCAGCAAGAAAAGACCACAACTTTATGGTTACACCTTC.

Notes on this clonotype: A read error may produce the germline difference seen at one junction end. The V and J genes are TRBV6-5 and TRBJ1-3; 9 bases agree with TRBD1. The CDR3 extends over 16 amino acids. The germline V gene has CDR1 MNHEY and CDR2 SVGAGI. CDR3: CASSRQGGSVGNIIYF. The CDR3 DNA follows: TGTGCCAGCAGTAGACAGGGGGGATCCGTAGGAAACATCATATATTTT.

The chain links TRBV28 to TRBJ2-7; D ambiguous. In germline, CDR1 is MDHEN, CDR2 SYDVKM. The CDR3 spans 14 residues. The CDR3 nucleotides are TGTGTCGGCAGTTTAAGAGGAGCCCCCTACGAGCAGTACTTC. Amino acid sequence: CVGSLRGAPYEQYF.

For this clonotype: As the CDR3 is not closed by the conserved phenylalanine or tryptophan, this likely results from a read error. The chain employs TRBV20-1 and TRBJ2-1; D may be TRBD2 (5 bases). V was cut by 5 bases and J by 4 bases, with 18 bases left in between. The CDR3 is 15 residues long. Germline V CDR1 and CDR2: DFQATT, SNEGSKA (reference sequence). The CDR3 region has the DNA TGCAGTGCTCCCCTCGGAGGACCCTTATACAATGAGCAGTTCATC. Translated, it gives CSAPLGGPLYNEQFI.

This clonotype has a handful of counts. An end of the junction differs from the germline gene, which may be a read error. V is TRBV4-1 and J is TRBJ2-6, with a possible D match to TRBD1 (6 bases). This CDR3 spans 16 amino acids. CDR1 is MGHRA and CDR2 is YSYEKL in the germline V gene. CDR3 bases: TGTGCCAGCAGCCAAAAACCAGGGGCTGGGGCCAACATCCTGACTTTC. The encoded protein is CASSQKPGAGANILTF.